The rows below give T cell receptor beta chains drawn from one sample of a study of cytomegalovirus exposure and HLA in healthy donors. Data came from immunoSEQ multiplex PCR; TCRdb stores just in-frame clones and leaves some out. The sample lists roughly 120,000 clones, around four fifths occurring once. The specimen sequenced was PBMCs. The source is a human donor in good health. The CDR3 runs from the conserved cysteine through the conserved F or W. The D gene is left open where the match is weak. Expanded clones are given a class, and other clones once, few, many or no size at all.

DNA,CDR3,size,J,D,V
TGTGCCAGCGAGCGAGGGGGGGGGCAGAACACTGAAGCTTTCTTT,CASERGGGQNTEAFF,.,TRBJ1-1,.,TRBV5-6
TGCGCCAGCAGCCAAGAGGGTAGAGGGCGGCATCAGCCCCAGCATTTT,CASSQEGRGRHQPQHF,.,TRBJ1-5,.,TRBV4-1
TGTGCCAGCAGTTTAGATAGGACAGCTCAATTCTATGGCTACACCTTC,CASSLDRTAQFYGYTF,.,TRBJ1-2,.,TRBV28
TGTGCCAGCAGCTCGTCGGGGGGCAGCTCCTACAATGAGCAGTTCTTC,CASSSSGGSSYNEQFF,.,TRBJ2-1,.,TRBV7-3
TGTGCCAGCAGCCCCGGAGGGCTCCAAGAGACCCAGTACTTC,CASSPGGLQETQYF,.,TRBJ2-5,.,TRBV4-2
TGTGCCAGCTCACCATCCGACAGGGGACGGGAGCAGTACTTC,CASSPSDRGREQYF,once,TRBJ2-7,TRBD1,TRBV18
TGTGCCAGCAGTGAAACTAGCGGGGCCTCCTACGAGCAGTACTTC,CASSETSGASYEQYF,few,TRBJ2-7,TRBD2,TRBV6-1
TGTGCCAGCAGTTTAGGGTCAGGGCCTAGCAATCAGCCCCAGCATTTT,CASSLGSGPSNQPQHF,.,TRBJ1-5,.,TRBV27
TGTGCCAGCAACTTACCGGGCGGGGGGATCTACGAGCAGTACTTC,CASNLPGGGIYEQYF,few,TRBJ2-7,TRBD2,TRBV5-6
TGTGCCATCAGCCAGGGTTCCGGGGAGCTGTTTTTT,CAISQGSGELFF,.,TRBJ2-2,.,TRBV10-3
TGTGCCAGCAGCTTGGCCGACAGGGGAGCCAAAAACATTCAGTACTTC,CASSLADRGAKNIQYF,.,TRBJ2-4,TRBD1,TRBV5-4
TGTGCCAGCAGCTTCACAGGGGGCCTGAACACTGAAGCTTTCTTT,CASSFTGGLNTEAFF,.,TRBJ1-1,TRBD1,TRBV7-9